These T cell receptor beta chains were read from a single sample in a study of blood T cell repertoires in COVID-19. Clones were read by immunoSEQ multiplex PCR, and TCRdb kept only the in-frame ones, dropping some. In the table there are about 190,000 clones, over 70% of which are singletons. Material: peripheral blood. These TCRs come from a man in his sixties with active or convalescent COVID-19. Each CDR3 is given with its conserved first and last residue.

TRBJ1-2,TRBV2,CASSDRQGVIGYTF
TRBJ2-2,TRBV15,CATSPRTFYRTTGELFF
TRBJ1-1,TRBV5-1,CASSFRQAGTEAFF
TRBJ2-1,TRBV6-5,CASINRDRGTNEQFF
TRBJ1-1,TRBV7-9,CASSPQALNTEAFF
TRBJ1-2,TRBV19,CASSTGQGAGYGYTF
TRBJ2-3,TRBV12-3/TRBV12-4,CASSFTDTQYF
TRBJ2-3,TRBV7-9,CASSFGDTQYF
TRBJ2-1,TRBV7-3,CASSLNRGGNEQFF
TRBJ2-5,TRBV2,CASSGEGLGETQYF
TRBJ2-2,TRBV14,CASSYNRGPGELFF
TRBJ2-7,TRBV7-2,CASSATSGVTYEQYF
TRBJ1-1,TRBV28,CASSSGGRGTEAFF
TRBJ2-5,TRBV14,CASSREIYETQYF